The clone carrying this T cell receptor beta chain was counted ten times or more. Its specificity is not known. Amplified regions were TCR beta CDR3 sequences from RNA transcripts. Primed by the HTBI set, a first-round RT-PCR was run on the TCR CDR3. MiXCR was run by TCRdb on the multiplex PCR reads, yielding one entry per CDR3 protein. Here the sample spans about half a million distinct CDR3 sequences, under 25% being singletons. These data belong to a study of T cells in Graves' hyperthyroidism and ophthalmopathy. Study conclusions and caveats: Most expanded thyroid clonotypes above 0.001 recurred in blood. Ophthalmopathy could be told apart from stable hyperthyroidism with a 13 V-J model.

Uncontrolled infection, other autoimmune disease, pregnancy or lactation disqualified patients from enrolment. Cells are PBMCs isolated from 10 ml of fresh blood. The clonotype was recovered from a woman in her seventies with Graves' ophthalmopathy. The sequencing input was blood.

CDR3 sequence: CSARGWAGTHYEETQYF. The CDR3 DNA reads as TGCAGTGCTAGAGGGTGGGCCGGGACCCACTATGAGGAGACCCAGTACTTC. The chain links TRBV20-1 to TRBJ2-5, with D perhaps being TRBD1 or TRBD2 (5 bases each). This CDR3 is 17 amino acids long. Between the trimmed V and J ends, which lost 1 base and 5 bases, there was a span of 23 bases. Germline CDR1 reads DFQATT; CDR2 reads SNEGSKA (reference sequence).